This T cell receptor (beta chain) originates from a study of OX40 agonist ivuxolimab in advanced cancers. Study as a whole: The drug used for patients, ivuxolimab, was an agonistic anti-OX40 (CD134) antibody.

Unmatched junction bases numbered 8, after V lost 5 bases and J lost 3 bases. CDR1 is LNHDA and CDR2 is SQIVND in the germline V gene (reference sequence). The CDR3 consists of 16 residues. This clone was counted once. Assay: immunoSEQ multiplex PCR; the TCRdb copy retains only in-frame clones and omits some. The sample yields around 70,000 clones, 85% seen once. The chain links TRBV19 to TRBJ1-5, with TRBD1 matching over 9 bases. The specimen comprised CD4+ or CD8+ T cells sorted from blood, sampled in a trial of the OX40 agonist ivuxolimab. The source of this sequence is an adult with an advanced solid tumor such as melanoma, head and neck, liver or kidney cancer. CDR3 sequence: CASSDPGQGHNQPQHF. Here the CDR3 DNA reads TGTGCCAGTAGTGATCCGGGACAGGGACACAATCAGCCCCAGCATTTT. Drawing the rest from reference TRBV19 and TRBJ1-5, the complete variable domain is DGGITQSPKYLFRKEGQNVTLSCEQNLNHDAMYWYRQDPGQGLRLIYYSQIVNDFQKGDIAEGYSVSREKKESFPLTVTSAQKNPTAFYLCASSDPGQGHNQPQHFGDGTRLSIL.